This T cell receptor (beta chain) is from a study of blood T cell repertoires in COVID-19. Study-level background: The study drew acute and convalescent COVID-19 samples from the United States, Italy and Spain. Sample material is recorded as cDNA or gDNA derived from T cells, B-cell-depleted T cells, or PBMCs.

This CDR3 contains 13 residues. Trimming shortened V by 6 bases and J by 5 bases, and 13 bases separated the two germline ends. Germline V gene lookup returns CDR1 MDHEN and CDR2 SYDVKM. Authors' methods: How many nucleated cells were present was estimated from reference gene primer amplification. Measured with immunoSEQ multiplex PCR; TCRdb has only the in-frame clones, and not every one. Clonal size and the V and J genes are those of that table, whereas D and trimming came from the DNA. The sample lists some 270,000 clones; around nine tenths were seen once. The origin of this receptor is a man younger than 45 with acute or convalescent COVID-19. The sequencing input was peripheral blood. This sequence joins TRBV28 and TRBJ1-2; D may be TRBD1 (6 bases). CDR3 loop: CASRQQGSYGYTF. The CDR3 nucleotides are TGTGCCAGCAGACAACAGGGTTCTTATGGCTACACCTTC.